Below are 30 T cell receptor beta chains sequenced from a single sample in a study of response to subunit inactivated influenza vaccine. TCRdb processed the RT-PCR reads anew with MiXCR; each CDR3 protein has one entry. The table lists over 800,000 distinct CDR3 sequences, 21% of them singletons, with roughly 10% in the top ten. Specimen: PBMCs from blood, collected 5 to 6 days after vaccination. These receptors all stem from a man in his fifties who received an inactivated influenza vaccine.

The V gene is TRBV25-1, the J gene TRBJ2-1; D uncertain. V was cut by 3 bases and J by 3 bases, with 9 bases left in between. The CDR3 sequence is 14 residues long. Germline V lookup: CDR1 MGHDK, CDR2 SYGVNS. The CDR3 protein is CASSEGTIYNEQFF. The CDR3 DNA reads TGTGCCAGCAGTGAGGGAACTATCTACAATGAGCAGTTCTTC.

The chain couples TRBV25-1 to TRBJ2-7; TRBD1 aligns across 7 bases. The V gene end was trimmed by 3 bases and the J gene end by 5 bases; junction bases not matched to a gene: 7. Germline CDR1 MGHDK, CDR2 SYGVNS. CDR3 size: 14 residues. The CDR3 protein is CASSDYRGGDEQYF. CDR3 nucleotide sequence: TGTGCCAGCAGTGACTACAGGGGTGGCGACGAGCAGTACTTC.

The V and J genes are TRBV2 and TRBJ2-1; tentative D call: TRBD1 (5 bases). From germline, CDR1 is SNHLY and CDR2 FYNNEI. Trimming cost V 1 base and J 8 bases, with 15 bases left between them. The CDR3 totals 15 residues. The CDR3 reads CASSEGWTKVDEQFF. As DNA, the CDR3 is TGTGCCAGCAGTGAAGGGTGGACAAAGGTCGATGAGCAGTTCTTC.

This clonotype was seen a handful of times. The rearrangement uses TRBV6-1 and TRBJ1-1, with D perhaps TRBD1 (5 bases). Germline-derived CDR1 and CDR2 are MNHNS and SASEGT. This CDR3 spans 14 amino acids. Trimming left V 2 bases short and J 4 bases short, with 11 bases between. CDR3 loop: CASSETGRVTEAFF. In nucleotides, the CDR3 is TGTGCCAGCAGTGAAACAGGACGTGTCACTGAAGCTTTCTTT.

The gene calls are TRBV7-2 and TRBJ2-1; TRBD2 aligns across 9 bases. The CDR3 loop spans 17 amino acids. V was pared by 6 bases and J by 4 bases, with 13 bases of the junction left unmatched. The germline gives CDR1 SGHTA, CDR2 FQGNSA. The CDR3 nucleotides are TGTGCCAGCAGTCCGAGCCGCGGACTAGCGTCTTACAATGAGCAGTTCTTC. Its translation: CASSPSRGLASYNEQFF.

This clonotype was found a few times. The chain has TRBV29-1 and TRBJ1-4; 9 nucleotides align to TRBD1. This CDR3 contains 15 residues. The trim removed 7 bases at V and 5 bases at J, leaving 11 bases unmatched. Looked up from germline, CDR1 is SQVTM and CDR2 is ANQGSEA. The CDR3 nucleotides read TGCAGCGCTGGCGTTGGTACAGGGGGCAATGAAAAACTGTTTTTT. Translated, it gives CSAGVGTGGNEKLFF. The whole variable domain, remainder taken from reference TRBV29-1 and TRBJ1-4, is SAVISQKPSRDICQRGTSLTIQCQVDSQVTMMFWYRQQPGQSLTLIATANQGSEATYESGFVIDKFPISRPNLTFSTLTVSNMSPEDSSIYLCSAGVGTGGNEKLFFGSGTQLSVL.

The CDR3 reads CASSSGTGNGETQYF. The CDR3 DNA follows: TGTGCCAGCAGCTCAGGGACAGGGAATGGGGAGACCCAGTACTTC. V is TRBV3-1 and J is TRBJ2-5; 9 nucleotides line up with TRBD1. V was clipped by 5 bases and J by 5 bases; unmatched bases: 9. The CDR3 totals 15 residues. Germline loops: CDR1 LGHDT, CDR2 YNNKEL (reference sequence).

J is TRBJ2-3 and V is TRBV18; 7 nucleotides match TRBD2. From germline, CDR1 is KGHSH and CDR2 LQKENI. The CDR3 loop spans 14 amino acids. J gave up 6 bases and V 3 bases, and 6 bases lay outside the gene matches. The DNA for the CDR3 is TGTGCCAGCTCACCTGCGGGAGTGAGGGATACGCAGTATTTT. This codes for CASSPAGVRDTQYF.

The DNA for the CDR3 is TGCAGTGCCGGAAATGGGCACAATGAGCAGTTCTTC. Encoded protein: CSAGNGHNEQFF. The chain uses TRBV20-1 and TRBJ2-1; D gene uncertain. V lost 6 bases and J 5 bases, leaving 11 bases between the germline ends. Germline CDR1 reads DFQATT; CDR2 reads SNEGSKA (reference sequence). This CDR3 comprises 12 residues.

The rearrangement links TRBV20-1 to TRBJ2-7; D is possibly TRBD1 (5 bases). Germline CDR1 reads DFQATT; CDR2 reads SNEGSKA (reference sequence). This CDR3 is built from 13 residues. V was cut by 4 bases and J by 2 bases, with 12 bases left in between. The CDR3 nucleotides are TGCAGTGCTATTGGAAGGGGAACCTACGAGCAGTACTTC. It codes for CSAIGRGTYEQYF.

This clonotype was observed at least ten times. The rearrangement joins TRBV5-5 to TRBJ2-5; no definite D call. This CDR3 has 14 amino acids. The V end was cut by 0 bases, the J end by 6 bases, with 12 bases between. Germline CDR1 and CDR2: SGHKS and YYEKEE (reference sequence). The CDR3: CASSLEAGRKTQYF. The DNA for the CDR3 is TGTGCCAGCAGCTTGGAGGCAGGTCGGAAGACCCAGTACTTC.

This clonotype was observed a handful of times. The rearrangement joins TRBV12-3 or TRBV12-4 to TRBJ2-1, with a weak D call TRBD2 (6 bases). V was trimmed by 8 bases and J by 6 bases, leaving 17 bases between them. The length of the CDR3 is 14 residues. The CDR3, as DNA: TGTGCCAGCGGTCAGAGGCCCGGGGGCAATGAGCAGTTCTTC. Translation: CASGQRPGGNEQFF.

The genes are TRBV6-5 and TRBJ2-2; 11 bases match TRBD2. CDR3 length equals 17 residues. Trimming took 2 bases from V and 5 from J; bases not matched to a gene: 7. Germline CDR1 is MNHEY and CDR2 is SVGAGI. CDR3 loop: CASSYGTSGSGTGELFF. The CDR3 DNA follows: TGTGCCAGCAGTTACGGTACTAGCGGGAGCGGTACCGGGGAGCTGTTTTTT.

J is TRBJ2-5 and V is TRBV20-1, with 9 bases fitting TRBD2. The CDR3 has 14 amino acids. V dropped 3 bases and J dropped 3; count of bases not matched to a gene: 5. Per the germline V gene, CDR1 is DFQATT and CDR2 is SNEGSKA (reference sequence). The CDR3 nucleotides read TGCAGTGCTAGTGGAGCGGGGGGCGAAGAGACCCAGTACTTC. Amino acid sequence: CSASGAGGEETQYF.

There are a few counts of this clonotype. The chain uses TRBV27 and TRBJ1-2, with D perhaps TRBD1 (5 bases). CDR3 length equals 12 residues. Between the trimmed V and J ends, which lost 5 bases and 8 bases, there was a span of 12 bases. Germline CDR1 MNHEY, CDR2 SMNVEV (reference sequence). CDR3 in amino acids: CASSGTVEGYTF. The CDR3 bases are TGTGCCAGCAGTGGGACTGTCGAAGGCTACACCTTC.

The chain has TRBV13 and TRBJ2-1, with TRBD2 identical over 14 bases. The CDR3 covers 15 residues. The germline V gene encodes CDR1 PRHDT and CDR2 FYEKMQ (reference sequence). V shed 5 bases and J 12 bases; nucleotides not matched to a gene: 9. In DNA, the CDR3 is TGTGCCAGCAGCCCCGGACTAGCGGGAGGTAGTGGGCAGTTCTTC. It specifies CASSPGLAGGSGQFF.

This clonotype has only a few counts. The rearrangement links TRBV4-2 to TRBJ2-1; TRBD2 matches 10 bases. This CDR3 comprises 17 residues. Trimming took 0 bases from V and 5 from J; bases not matched to a gene: 7. The V gene's germline CDR1 is LGHNA and CDR2 YNFKEQ. DNA of the CDR3: TGTGCCAGCAGCCAAGATAGCGGGAGGTACTTTAACAATGAGCAGTTCTTC. This gives the protein CASSQDSGRYFNNEQFF.

This rearrangement joins TRBV12-3 or TRBV12-4 to TRBJ2-2, with a tentative D call TRBD1 (6 bases). Trimming shortened V by 2 bases and J by 7 bases, and 14 bases separated the two germline ends. The CDR3 sequence is 15 residues long. The CDR3 region has the DNA TGTGCCAGCAGTTTACCCAGGGGATATGGCGGGGAGCTGTTTTTT. This codes for CASSLPRGYGGELFF.

V and J are TRBV20-1 and TRBJ2-1, with TRBD2 matching 9 bases. The CDR3 totals 15 residues. Germline-derived CDR1 and CDR2 are DFQATT and SNEGSKA (reference sequence). The junction had 8 bases not matched to a gene; V was cut back by 6 bases and J by 2 bases. The CDR3 is CSAYFRLAAYNEQFF. Written as DNA, the CDR3 is TGCAGTGCCTATTTCCGACTAGCGGCCTACAATGAGCAGTTCTTC.

The J gene is TRBJ2-7, the V gene TRBV6-1; the match to TRBD1 covers 9 bases. The germline CDR1 and CDR2 sequences are MNHNS and SASEGT. Losses at the gene ends were 5 bases for V and 5 bases for J; bases not matched to a gene: 7. The CDR3 is made up of 14 amino acids. The DNA for the CDR3 is TGTGCCAGCAGTACCCGGGACAGGGCTCACGAGCAGTACTTC. Translated, it gives CASSTRDRAHEQYF.

The table lists this clonotype with a few counts. The chain uses TRBV5-1 and TRBJ1-1; D remains ambiguous. V was shortened by 7 bases and J by 6 bases, with 19 bases between the two germline ends. CDR3 length: 14 amino acids. CDR1 and CDR2 from the germline V gene are SGHRS and YFSETQ. CDR3 in DNA: TGCGCCAGCGGGATAAACGGAGGAATGGCTGAAGCTTTCTTT. This encodes CASGINGGMAEAFF.

This clonotype was detected a few times. The V call is TRBV20-1, the J call TRBJ2-4; no reliable D call. This CDR3 is built from 13 residues. Between the trimmed V and J ends, which lost 5 bases and 3 bases, there was a span of 11 bases. Germline CDR1 reads DFQATT; CDR2 reads SNEGSKA (reference sequence). CDR3 sequence: CSASQTGKNIQYF. DNA for the CDR3: TGCAGTGCTTCGCAAACGGGCAAAAACATTCAGTACTTC.

A few counts support this clonotype. CDR3: CSGIVLNTEAFF. The CDR3 DNA sequence: TGCAGCGGCATCGTTTTAAACACTGAAGCTTTCTTT. This rearrangement joins TRBV29-1 to TRBJ1-1; D remains ambiguous. Looked up from germline, CDR1 is SQVTM and CDR2 is ANQGSEA. The V end was cut by 7 bases, the J end by 2 bases, with 11 bases between. CDR3 length equals 12 residues.

This chain uses TRBV6-5 with TRBJ1-1; 7 bases agree with TRBD1. Germline V gives CDR1 MNHEY, CDR2 SVGAGI. After removal of 2 bases from V and 2 bases from J, the junction contained 5 bases not matched to a gene. The CDR3 is made up of 15 amino acids. The CDR3 DNA sequence: TGTGCCAGCAGTTACACTTGGACAGGCAACACTGAAGCTTTCTTT. This gives the protein CASSYTWTGNTEAFF.

The V call is TRBV27, the J call TRBJ2-7, with D possibly matching TRBD1 (5 bases). V gave up 0 bases and J gave up 2 bases, with 8 bases separating them. The CDR3 totals 14 residues. Germline loops: CDR1 MNHEY, CDR2 SMNVEV (reference sequence). CDR3 in DNA: TGTGCCAGCAGTTTATCGCTGGGGCCCTACGAGCAGTACTTC. This sequence encodes CASSLSLGPYEQYF.

The chain uses TRBV7-8 and TRBJ1-6, with TRBD1 identical over 8 bases. Germline-derived CDR1 and CDR2 are SGHVS and FQNEAQ. The CDR3 covers 16 residues. The ends lost 2 bases at V and 7 bases at J; junction bases unmatched: 7. The CDR3, as DNA: TGTGCCAGCAGCTTACCCAGGGGGCTAGGCAATTCACCCCTCCACTTT. Its translation: CASSLPRGLGNSPLHF. Looking up the rest from reference TRBV7-8 and TRBJ1-6 gives the full variable domain: GAGVSQSPRYKVAKRGQDVALRCDPISGHVSLFWYQQALGQGPEFLTYFQNEAQLDKSGLPSDRFFAERPEGSVSTLKIQRTQQEDSAVYLCASSLPRGLGNSPLHFGNGTRLTVT.

Notes on this clonotype: A read error may explain this, as a much larger clone is one base away. The chain is built from TRBV28 and TRBJ2-5; D is unresolved. V lost 6 bases and J lost 1, with 3 bases in between. The CDR3 is 11 residues long. Germline V gene lookup returns CDR1 MDHEN and CDR2 SYDVKM. As DNA, the CDR3 is TGTGCCAGCAGGGCCCAAGAGACCCAGTACTTC. Amino acid sequence: CASRAQETQYF.

This clonotype was picked up a small number of times. The chain recombines TRBV12-3 or TRBV12-4 with TRBJ2-5, with D hard to call. The CDR3 sequence is 12 residues long. V was pared by 3 bases and J by 5 bases, with 7 bases between. The CDR3 nucleotides read TGTGCCAGCAGTTTCGTCTTCGAGACCCAGTACTTC. This gives the protein CASSFVFETQYF.

This clonotype was picked up a small number of times. The chain uses TRBV9 and TRBJ2-2; D remains unclear. Germline CDR1 reads SGDLS; CDR2 reads YYNGEE. V was clipped by 3 bases and J by 4 bases, with 16 bases between them. The length of the CDR3 is 16 residues. The CDR3 here is CASSDGGLGITGELFF. As DNA, the CDR3 is TGTGCCAGCAGCGACGGCGGTCTTGGAATCACCGGGGAGCTGTTTTTT.

This clonotype was recorded many times. This chain connects TRBV29-1 to TRBJ2-1, with D possibly being TRBD1 (6 bases). Germline CDR1 SQVTM, CDR2 ANQGSEA. CDR3 length: 13 residues. The germline V and J ends were trimmed by 3 bases and 2 bases, with 8 bases remaining between them. CDR3 region: CSVDRGTYNEQFF. As DNA, the CDR3 is TGCAGCGTTGACAGGGGTACCTACAATGAGCAGTTCTTC.